These 31 T cell receptor beta chains originate from one sample sequenced in a study of shared clonotypes between healthy human individuals. Profiling relied on immunoSEQ multiplex PCR, and the TCRdb table lists in-frame clones only, not all of them. In the table there are about 320,000 clones, 87% of which are singletons. The material sequenced was memory CD8+ T cells sorted from blood. This sample's subset: CD45RO+ cells pooled with CCR7-negative TemRA cells. These receptors were obtained from a man aged 18 to 35 in good health.

This clone was found once. In DNA form, the CDR3 reads TGTGCCAGCAGCCTCGGGACAGTTAATGAGCAGTTCTTC. The encoded protein is CASSLGTVNEQFF. The V gene is TRBV5-6, the J gene TRBJ2-1; 7 bases line up with TRBD1. Germline V gene data show CDR1 as SGHDT and CDR2 as YYEEEE. V shed 4 bases, J shed 7 bases, and the junction held 5 bases outside the gene matches. The CDR3 has 13 amino acids.

The J gene is TRBJ1-5, the V gene TRBV6-5; D may be TRBD1 (6 bases). Germline lookup yields CDR1 MNHEY and CDR2 SVGAGI. Trimming pared 6 bases from V and 4 bases from J, leaving 16 bases between. The CDR3 spans 15 residues. CDR3 loop: CASSSLTGYNQPQHF. The CDR3 region has the DNA TGTGCCAGCAGCAGCCTGACAGGTTATAATCAGCCCCAGCATTTT.

This clone was recorded once. Other DNA sequences within the sample encode an identical CDR3. The CDR3 sequence: CASSLDSEQYF. In DNA form, the CDR3 reads TGTGCCAGCAGCTTAGACTCCGAGCAGTACTTC. J is TRBJ2-7 and V is TRBV13; the D is unclear. The germline V and J ends were trimmed by 1 base and 6 bases, with 4 bases remaining between them. The CDR3 is 11 residues long. Germline lookup yields CDR1 PRHDT and CDR2 FYEKMQ (reference sequence).

This clone was observed many times. The chain links TRBV30 to TRBJ2-7; maybe TRBD2 (5 bases). Germline loops: CDR1 GTSNPN, CDR2 SVGIG (reference sequence). Trimming took off 5 bases at V and 6 bases at J, with 14 bases between the two ends. CDR3 size: 12 residues. This CDR3 is CAWGRIEGEQYF. DNA for the CDR3: TGTGCCTGGGGACGAATTGAGGGCGAGCAGTACTTC.

This chain connects TRBV2 to TRBJ1-1, with 9 nucleotides matching TRBD1. Germline V gene lookup returns CDR1 SNHLY and CDR2 FYNNEI. V lost 7 bases, J lost 0 bases, and 3 bases stayed unmatched. There are 14 residues in the CDR3. As DNA, the CDR3 is TGTGCCAGCACCGGACAGGGGATGAACACTGAAGCTTTCTTT. It yields the protein CASTGQGMNTEAFF.

This clone was seen just once. CDR3 amino acids: CASSVEGQGRTGELFF. In nucleotides, the CDR3 is TGTGCCAGCAGCGTAGAGGGACAGGGGCGCACCGGGGAGCTGTTTTTT. The rearrangement uses TRBV9 and TRBJ2-2; 10 bases are shared with TRBD1. This CDR3 contains 16 residues. V was clipped by 0 bases and J by 4 bases; unmatched bases: 3. Germline V gives CDR1 SGDLS, CDR2 YYNGEE.

The chain employs TRBV28 and TRBJ2-5; TRBD2 aligns across 9 bases. Germline trimming cut 7 bases from V and 4 bases from J; bases unmatched to any gene: 4. The CDR3 covers 13 residues. CDR1 is MDHEN and CDR2 is SYDVKM in the germline V gene. CDR3: CASMGTSRETQYF. DNA of the CDR3: TGTGCCAGCATGGGGACTAGCAGAGAGACCCAGTACTTC.

V usage is TRBV6-5 and J usage is TRBJ2-7, with D perhaps TRBD1 or TRBD2 (5 bases each). The germline V gene encodes CDR1 MNHEY and CDR2 SVGAGI. The length of the CDR3 is 13 residues. The V and J ends lost 5 bases and 3 bases respectively, with 11 bases between them. CDR3: CASSPTDYYEQYF. CDR3 sequence (DNA): TGTGCCAGCAGTCCGACAGACTACTACGAGCAGTACTTC.

This rearrangement joins TRBV7-6 to TRBJ2-7; 8 nucleotides match TRBD2. CDR1 is SGHVS and CDR2 is FNYEAQ in the germline V gene. The CDR3 contains 13 residues. V was pared by 7 bases and J by 5 bases, with 7 bases of the junction left unmatched. The CDR3: CASIPPGGDEQYF. The CDR3 DNA sequence: TGTGCCAGCATCCCCCCGGGGGGGGACGAGCAGTACTTC.

V usage is TRBV21-1 and J usage is TRBJ1-2. TRBV21-1 is noted as a pseudogene. This CDR3 contains 14 residues. CDR3 nucleotides: TGTGCCAGCAGCGGGCGCGGCTTAGACTATGGCTACACCTTC. Translation gives CASSGRGLDYGYTF.

The CDR3 loop is CSVGTTMNEQFF. DNA of the CDR3: TGCAGCGTTGGGACAACGATGAATGAGCAGTTCTTC. The chain has TRBV29-1 and TRBJ2-1; a weak D match, TRBD1 (5 bases). This CDR3 is 12 amino acids long. Trimming stripped 4 bases from V and 7 bases from J, with 11 bases between. Germline loops: CDR1 SQVTM, CDR2 ANQGSEA.

The gene calls are TRBV29-1 and TRBJ2-1; 7 bases map to TRBD2. The CDR3 sequence is 16 residues long. Germline CDR1 and CDR2: SQVTM and ANQGSEA. Trimming cost V 8 bases and J 6 bases; bases outside gene matches: 19. The CDR3 loop is CSFTSGEGPPFNEQFF. CDR3 coding DNA: TGCAGCTTCACCTCGGGGGAGGGCCCCCCGTTCAATGAGCAGTTCTTC.

The rearrangement joins TRBV6-5 to TRBJ1-5; the D gene is possibly TRBD1 (5 bases). CDR1 is MNHEY, CDR2 SVGAGI, per germline. This CDR3 region has 15 residues. Trimming removed 0 bases at V and 2 bases at J, with 8 bases between. CDR3: CASSYSGDGNQPQHF. The CDR3 nucleotides read TGTGCCAGCAGTTACTCAGGGGATGGCAATCAGCCCCAGCATTTT.

This chain links TRBV5-1 with TRBJ2-1; 7 positions match TRBD2. With 4 bases clipped from V and 9 bases from J, the junction kept 10 bases outside the gene matches. From germline, CDR1 is SGHRS and CDR2 YFSETQ. The CDR3 is 14 residues long. The CDR3 DNA follows: TGCGCCAGCAGCCCTGGGAGGGACGGCGGTGAGCAGTTCTTC. Encoded protein: CASSPGRDGGEQFF.

The chain combines TRBV5-4 with TRBJ2-5; TRBD1 is a possible D gene (5 bases). The CDR3 loop spans 13 amino acids. The ends were cut back, 0 bases at V and 4 bases at J, with 7 bases in the middle. The germline V gene has CDR1 SGHNT and CDR2 YYREEE (reference sequence). The CDR3, as DNA: TGTGCCAGCAGCTTGGTAGGGGTAGAGACCCAGTACTTC. Its translation is CASSLVGVETQYF. Based on the CDR3 plus reference TRBV5-4 and TRBJ2-5, the full variable domain is ETGVTQSPTHLIKTRGQQVTLRCSSQSGHNTVSWYQQALGQGPQFIFQYYREEENGRGNFPPRFSGLQFPNYSSELNVNALELDDSALYLCASSLVGVETQYFGPGTRLLVL.

The chain recombines TRBV5-4 with TRBJ1-2; D unresolved. Germline V gene sequence: CDR1 SGHNT, CDR2 YYREEE (reference sequence). The V gene lost 2 bases and the J gene lost 4 bases, with 9 bases spanning the gap. This CDR3 has 13 residues. The CDR3 sequence is CASSFAGAYGYTF. DNA for the CDR3: TGTGCCAGCAGCTTCGCGGGCGCCTATGGCTACACCTTC.

On this clone: Compared with germline, one end of the junction differs, possibly owing to a read error. The chain is built from TRBV5-1 and TRBJ2-1; 11 nucleotides match TRBD2. This CDR3 is built from 16 residues. Looked up from germline, CDR1 is SGHRS and CDR2 is YFSETQ. This CDR3 is CASTLGTSGSYNEQFF. The CDR3 DNA reads TGCGCCAGCACCTTGGGGACTAGCGGCTCCTACAATGAGCAGTTCTTC.

The rearrangement joins TRBV6-1 to TRBJ1-3; D remains unclear. In germline, CDR1 is MNHNS, CDR2 SASEGT. V lost 1 base and J lost 2, with 9 bases in between. The CDR3 sequence is 15 residues long. The CDR3 loop reads CASSEGQQAGNTIYF. The CDR3 DNA sequence: TGTGCCAGCAGTGAAGGCCAGCAGGCTGGAAACACCATATATTTT.

Only one count was recorded for this clone. This chain links TRBV11-2 with TRBJ2-5; a possible D gene is TRBD1 (5 bases). The CDR3 has 15 amino acids. The V gene lost 0 bases and the J gene lost 5 bases, with 13 bases spanning the gap. Germline CDR1 is SGHAT and CDR2 is FQNNGV. In DNA, the CDR3 is TGTGCCAGCAGCTTAGACGGTTGGGGCTGGGAGACCCAGTACTTC. This sequence encodes CASSLDGWGWETQYF.

This sequence joins TRBV4-1 and TRBJ1-6; D gene ambiguous. The CDR3 is 15 residues long. Trimming took off 0 bases at V and 9 bases at J, with 12 bases between the two ends. Per the germline V gene, CDR1 is MGHRA and CDR2 is YSYEKL. In nucleotides, the CDR3 is TGCGCCAGCAGCCAAGACTCTGGGGTCGGTTCACCCCTCCACTTT. Its translation: CASSQDSGVGSPLHF.

DNA for the CDR3: TGTGCCAGCAGGGGACAGAGCTCCTACAATGAGCAGTTCTTC. This codes for CASRGQSSYNEQFF. The chain uses TRBV27 and TRBJ2-1; 7 bases are shared with TRBD1. V lost 6 bases and J lost 0; bases outside the gene matches: 2. Germline V gives CDR1 MNHEY, CDR2 SMNVEV (reference sequence). The CDR3 length is 14 residues.

V and J are TRBV9 and TRBJ1-3; a possible D gene is TRBD1 (6 bases). The germline V gene has CDR1 SGDLS and CDR2 YYNGEE. The CDR3 is made up of 15 amino acids. Trimming shortened V by 3 bases and J by 0 bases, and 10 bases separated the two germline ends. The CDR3 DNA reads TGTGCCAGCAGCGCGGACAGTAGCTCTGGAAACACCATATATTTT. Protein sequence: CASSADSSSGNTIYF.

The chain employs TRBV27 and TRBJ2-5; 11 positions match TRBD2. The CDR3 loop spans 16 amino acids. CDR1 MNHEY and CDR2 SMNVEV come from the germline V gene (reference sequence). V lost 5 bases, J lost 4 bases, and 9 bases stayed unmatched. CDR3 region: CASSGRLAGPLETQYF. CDR3 in DNA: TGTGCCAGCAGTGGTCGACTAGCGGGACCCCTAGAGACCCAGTACTTC.

The chain is built from TRBV27 and TRBJ2-3; 9 bases are a match to TRBD2. The J segment lost 14 bases and the V segment lost 5 bases, leaving 17 bases of the junction unmatched. Per the germline V gene, CDR1 is MNHEY and CDR2 is SMNVEV (reference sequence). The CDR3 runs 15 residues. The CDR3 is CASSLNPGVAGEWYF. The CDR3 DNA sequence: TGTGCCAGCAGTCTAAACCCTGGGGTAGCGGGAGAGTGGTATTTT.

The rearrangement links TRBV28 to TRBJ2-2, with 9 bases matching TRBD1. The CDR3 is made up of 12 amino acids. V lost 7 bases and J lost 11; bases outside the gene matches: 5. The germline V gene encodes CDR1 MDHEN and CDR2 SYDVKM. The CDR3 nucleotides read TGTGCCAGCAACATGGACAGGGGAGAGCTGTTTTTT. Translated: CASNMDRGELFF.

The rearrangement joins TRBV19 to TRBJ2-1, with 9 nucleotides matching TRBD2. Germline values: CDR1 LNHDA, CDR2 SQIVND (reference sequence). This CDR3 is 13 amino acids long. J was trimmed by 5 bases and V by 7 bases; bases with no gene match: 3. The CDR3 protein is CASMIAGDNEQFF. In nucleotides, the CDR3 is TGTGCCAGTATGATAGCGGGGGACAATGAGCAGTTCTTC.

The rearrangement links TRBV12-5 to TRBJ2-7, with a weak D call TRBD1 (5 bases). Trimming shortened V by 1 base and J by 2 bases, and 9 bases separated the two germline ends. The CDR3 has 14 residues. Germline V gene data show CDR1 as LGHNT and CDR2 as FRNRAP. The CDR3 protein is CASGLGQSAYEQYF. The CDR3 region has the DNA TGTGCTAGTGGTTTGGGACAGAGTGCCTACGAGCAGTACTTC.

This clone is a singleton in its sample. This chain joins TRBV7-9 and TRBJ1-5, with D unclear. V was cut by 4 bases and J by 0 bases, with 7 bases left in between. The CDR3 length is 14 residues. Germline CDR1 is SEHNR and CDR2 is FQNEAQ (reference sequence). CDR3 region: CASSSSDSNQPQHF. CDR3 nucleotide sequence: TGTGCCAGCAGCTCATCTGATAGCAATCAGCCCCAGCATTTT. Based on the CDR3 plus reference TRBV7-9 and TRBJ1-5, the full variable domain is DTGVSQNPRHKITKRGQNVTFRCDPISEHNRLYWYRQTLGQGPEFLTYFQNEAQLEKSRLLSDRFSAERPKGSFSTLEIQRTEQGDSAMYLCASSSSDSNQPQHFGDGTRLSIL.

This rearrangement joins TRBV30 to TRBJ2-3, with 9 nucleotides matching TRBD1. Trimming removed 1 base from V and 5 bases from J; junction bases left unmatched: 4. In germline, CDR1 is GTSNPN, CDR2 SVGIG (reference sequence). The CDR3 covers 14 residues. DNA of the CDR3: TGTGCCTGGAGTGCCCGGGACAGGGAAGATACGCAGTATTTT. Protein product: CAWSARDREDTQYF.

The chain links TRBV28 to TRBJ2-2; tentative D call: TRBD1 (7 bases). Germline V gives CDR1 MDHEN, CDR2 SYDVKM. The CDR3 has 15 amino acids. Trimming cost V 4 bases and J 3 bases, with 12 bases left between them. The CDR3 nucleotides are TGTGCCAGCAGTTCGGGACAGCGGGACACCGGGGAGCTGTTTTTT. This encodes CASSSGQRDTGELFF.

The chain uses TRBV6-5 and TRBJ2-7; D uncertain. Trimming removed 0 bases from V and 2 bases from J, with 11 bases in between. From germline, CDR1 is MNHEY and CDR2 SVGAGI. There are 15 residues in the CDR3. CDR3 loop: CASSYSILPTYEQYF. The CDR3 DNA sequence: TGTGCCAGCAGTTACTCGATCCTCCCCACCTACGAGCAGTACTTC.